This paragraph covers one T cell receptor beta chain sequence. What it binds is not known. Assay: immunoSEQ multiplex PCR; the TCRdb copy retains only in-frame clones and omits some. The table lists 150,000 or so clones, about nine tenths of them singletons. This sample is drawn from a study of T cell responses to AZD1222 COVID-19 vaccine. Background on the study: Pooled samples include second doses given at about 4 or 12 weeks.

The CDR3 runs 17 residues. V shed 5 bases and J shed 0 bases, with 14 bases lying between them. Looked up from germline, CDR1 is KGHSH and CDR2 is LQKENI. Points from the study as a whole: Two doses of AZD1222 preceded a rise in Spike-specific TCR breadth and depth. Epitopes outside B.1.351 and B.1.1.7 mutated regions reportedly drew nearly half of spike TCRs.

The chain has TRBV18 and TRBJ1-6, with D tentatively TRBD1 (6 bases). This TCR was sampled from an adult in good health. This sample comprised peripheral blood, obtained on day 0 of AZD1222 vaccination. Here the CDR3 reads CASSDNREASYNSPLHF. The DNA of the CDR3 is TGTGCCAGCTCAGACAACAGGGAAGCCTCCTATAATTCACCCCTCCACTTT.